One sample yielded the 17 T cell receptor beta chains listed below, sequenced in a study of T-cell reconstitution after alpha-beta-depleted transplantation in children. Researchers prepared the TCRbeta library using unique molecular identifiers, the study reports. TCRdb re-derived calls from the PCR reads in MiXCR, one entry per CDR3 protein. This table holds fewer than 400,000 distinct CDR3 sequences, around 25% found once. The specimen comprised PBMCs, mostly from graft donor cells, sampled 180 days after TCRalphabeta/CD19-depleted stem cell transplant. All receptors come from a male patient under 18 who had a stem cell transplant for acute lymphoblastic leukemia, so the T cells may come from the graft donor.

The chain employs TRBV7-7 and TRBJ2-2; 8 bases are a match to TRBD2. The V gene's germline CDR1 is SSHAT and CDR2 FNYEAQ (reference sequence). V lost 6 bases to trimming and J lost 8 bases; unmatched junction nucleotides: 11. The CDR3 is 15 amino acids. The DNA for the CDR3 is TGTGCCAGCAGGTCCTCTAGCGGGCCGACGGGGGAGCTGTTTTTT. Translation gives CASRSSSGPTGELFF.

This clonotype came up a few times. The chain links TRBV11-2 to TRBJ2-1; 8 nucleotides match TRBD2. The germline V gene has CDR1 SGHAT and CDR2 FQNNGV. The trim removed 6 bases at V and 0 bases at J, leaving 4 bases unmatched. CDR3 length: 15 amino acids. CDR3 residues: CASRVAGSSYNEQFF. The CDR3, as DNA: TGTGCCAGCAGGGTAGCGGGAAGCTCCTACAATGAGCAGTTCTTC. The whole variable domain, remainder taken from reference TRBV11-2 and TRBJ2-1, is EAGVAQSPRYKIIEKRQSVAFWCNPISGHATLYWYQQILGQGPKLLIQFQNNGVVDDSQLPKDRFSAERLKGVDSTLKIQPAKLEDSAVYLCASRVAGSSYNEQFFGPGTRLTVL.

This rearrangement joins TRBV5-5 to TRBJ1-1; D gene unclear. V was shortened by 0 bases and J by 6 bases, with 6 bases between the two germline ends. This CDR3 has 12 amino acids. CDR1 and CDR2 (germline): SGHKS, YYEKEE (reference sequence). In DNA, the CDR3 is TGTGCCAGCAGCTTGGACTTCTCTGAAGCTTTCTTT. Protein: CASSLDFSEAFF.

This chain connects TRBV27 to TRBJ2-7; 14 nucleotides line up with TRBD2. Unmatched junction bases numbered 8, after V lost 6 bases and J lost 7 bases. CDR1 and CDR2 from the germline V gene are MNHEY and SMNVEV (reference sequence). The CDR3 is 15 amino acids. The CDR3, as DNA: TGTGCCAGCAGCAGTGGACTAGCGGGAGGACGGGAGCAGTACTTC. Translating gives CASSSGLAGGREQYF.

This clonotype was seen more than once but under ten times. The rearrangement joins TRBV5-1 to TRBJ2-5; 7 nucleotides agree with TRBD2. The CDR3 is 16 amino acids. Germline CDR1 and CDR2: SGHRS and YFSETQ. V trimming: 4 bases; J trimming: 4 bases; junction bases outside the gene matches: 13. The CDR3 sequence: CASSTGGGLGRETQYF. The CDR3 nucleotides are TGCGCCAGCAGCACTGGTGGCGGACTAGGACGAGAGACCCAGTACTTC.

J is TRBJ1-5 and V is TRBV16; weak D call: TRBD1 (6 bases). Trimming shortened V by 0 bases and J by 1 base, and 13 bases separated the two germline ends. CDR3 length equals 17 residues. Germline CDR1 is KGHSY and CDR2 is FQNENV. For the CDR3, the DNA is TGTGCCAGCAGCCAATCGTTGGGGGCAGTAAGCAATCAGCCCCAGCATTTT. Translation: CASSQSLGAVSNQPQHF.

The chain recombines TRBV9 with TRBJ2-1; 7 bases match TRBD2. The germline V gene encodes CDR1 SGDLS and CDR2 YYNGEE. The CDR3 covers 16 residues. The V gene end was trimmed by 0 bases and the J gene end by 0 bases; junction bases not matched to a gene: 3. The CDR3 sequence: CASSVGLAGSYNEQFF. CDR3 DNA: TGTGCCAGCAGCGTAGGCTTAGCGGGCTCCTACAATGAGCAGTTCTTC.

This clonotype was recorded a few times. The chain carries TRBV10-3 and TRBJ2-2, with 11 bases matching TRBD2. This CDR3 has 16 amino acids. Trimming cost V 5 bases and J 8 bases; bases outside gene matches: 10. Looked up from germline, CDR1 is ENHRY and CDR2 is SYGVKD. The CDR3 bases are TGTGCCATCAGTTCCTATAGCGGGAGGGCCTCGGGGGAGCTGTTTTTT. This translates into CAISSYSGRASGELFF.

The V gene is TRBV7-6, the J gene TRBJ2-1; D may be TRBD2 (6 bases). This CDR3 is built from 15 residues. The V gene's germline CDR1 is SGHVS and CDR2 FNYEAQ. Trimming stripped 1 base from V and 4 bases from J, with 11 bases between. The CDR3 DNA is TGTGCCAGCAGCTTAGGGGCTAGCGAGTACAATGAGCAGTTCTTC. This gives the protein CASSLGASEYNEQFF.

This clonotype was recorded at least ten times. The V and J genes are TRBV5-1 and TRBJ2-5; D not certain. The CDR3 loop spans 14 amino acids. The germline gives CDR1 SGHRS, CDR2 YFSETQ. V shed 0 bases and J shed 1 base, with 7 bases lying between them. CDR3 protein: CASSLAGSQETQYF. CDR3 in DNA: TGCGCCAGCAGCTTGGCTGGCAGCCAAGAGACCCAGTACTTC.

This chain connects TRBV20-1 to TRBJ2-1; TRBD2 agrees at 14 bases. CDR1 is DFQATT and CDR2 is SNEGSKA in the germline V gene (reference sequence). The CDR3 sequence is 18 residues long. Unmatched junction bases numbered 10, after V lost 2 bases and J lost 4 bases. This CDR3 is CSARPGLAGGRPYNEQFF. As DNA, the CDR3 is TGCAGTGCTAGACCCGGACTAGCGGGAGGCCGCCCTTACAATGAGCAGTTCTTC.

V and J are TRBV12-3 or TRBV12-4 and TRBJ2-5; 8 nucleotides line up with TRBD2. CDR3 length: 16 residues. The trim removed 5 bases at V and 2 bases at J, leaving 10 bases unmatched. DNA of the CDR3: TGTGCCAGCAGTCTAGTAGGCGGGAGGAATCAAGAGACCCAGTACTTC. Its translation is CASSLVGGRNQETQYF.

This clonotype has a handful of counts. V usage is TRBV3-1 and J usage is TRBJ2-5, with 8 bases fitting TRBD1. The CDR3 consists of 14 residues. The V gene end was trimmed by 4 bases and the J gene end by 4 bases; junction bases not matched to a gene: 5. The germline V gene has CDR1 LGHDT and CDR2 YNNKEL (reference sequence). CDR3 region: CASSRLQGGETQYF. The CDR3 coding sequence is TGTGCCAGCAGCCGACTACAGGGGGGAGAGACCCAGTACTTC.

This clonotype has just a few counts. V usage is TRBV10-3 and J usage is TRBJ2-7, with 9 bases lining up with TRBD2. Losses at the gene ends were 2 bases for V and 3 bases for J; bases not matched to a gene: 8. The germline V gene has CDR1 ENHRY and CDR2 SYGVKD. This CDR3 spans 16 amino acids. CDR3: CAISEPSGGTYYEQYF. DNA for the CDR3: TGTGCCATCAGTGAGCCGAGCGGGGGGACCTACTACGAGCAGTACTTC.

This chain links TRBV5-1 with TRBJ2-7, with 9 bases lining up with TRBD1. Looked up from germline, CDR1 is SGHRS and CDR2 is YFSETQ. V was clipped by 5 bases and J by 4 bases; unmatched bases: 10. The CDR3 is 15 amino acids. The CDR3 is CASSIIRTGDYEQYF. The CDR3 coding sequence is TGCGCCAGCAGTATTATAAGGACAGGGGATTACGAGCAGTACTTC.

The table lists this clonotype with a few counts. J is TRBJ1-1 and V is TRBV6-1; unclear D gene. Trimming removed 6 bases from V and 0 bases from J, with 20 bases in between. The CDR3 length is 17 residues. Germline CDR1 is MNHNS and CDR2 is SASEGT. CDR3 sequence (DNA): TGTGCCAGCAGATTGGACCTCCTGAGAGGAATGAACACTGAAGCTTTCTTT. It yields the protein CASRLDLLRGMNTEAFF.

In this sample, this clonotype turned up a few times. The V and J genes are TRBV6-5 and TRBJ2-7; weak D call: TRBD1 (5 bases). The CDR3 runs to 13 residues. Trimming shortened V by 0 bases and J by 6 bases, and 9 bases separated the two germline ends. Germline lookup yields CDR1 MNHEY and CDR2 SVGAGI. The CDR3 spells CASSYSTRAEQYF. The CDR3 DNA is TGTGCCAGCAGTTACTCGACCAGGGCCGAGCAGTACTTC.